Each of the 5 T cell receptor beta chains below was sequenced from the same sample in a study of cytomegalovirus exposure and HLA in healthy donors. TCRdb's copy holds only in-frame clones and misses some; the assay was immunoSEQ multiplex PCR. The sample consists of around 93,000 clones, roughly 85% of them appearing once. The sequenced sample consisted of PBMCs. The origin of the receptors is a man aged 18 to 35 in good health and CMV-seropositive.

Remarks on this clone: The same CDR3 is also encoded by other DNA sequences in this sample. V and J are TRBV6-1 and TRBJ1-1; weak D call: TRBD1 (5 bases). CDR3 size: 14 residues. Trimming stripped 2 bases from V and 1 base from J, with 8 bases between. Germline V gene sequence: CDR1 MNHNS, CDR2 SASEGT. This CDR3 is CASSERGGNTEAFF. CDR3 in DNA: TGTGCCAGCAGTGAAAGGGGTGGGAACACTGAAGCTTTCTTT.

Here the CDR3 reads CASSLTGGPTDTQYF. DNA of the CDR3: TGTGCCAGCAGCTTGACAGGGGGTCCTACCGATACGCAGTATTTT. The chain uses TRBV5-8 and TRBJ2-3, with 8 bases fitting TRBD1. Germline CDR1 reads SGHTS; CDR2 reads YDEGEE. The V and J ends lost 1 base and 6 bases, in that order; junction bases with no gene match: 7. This CDR3 region has 15 residues.

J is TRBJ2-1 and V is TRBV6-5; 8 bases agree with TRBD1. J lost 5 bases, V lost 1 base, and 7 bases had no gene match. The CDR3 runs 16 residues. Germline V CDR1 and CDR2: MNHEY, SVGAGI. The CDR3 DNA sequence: TGTGCCAGCAGTTACTTGACAGGGGCTAGGAACAATGAGCAGTTCTTC. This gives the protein CASSYLTGARNNEQFF.

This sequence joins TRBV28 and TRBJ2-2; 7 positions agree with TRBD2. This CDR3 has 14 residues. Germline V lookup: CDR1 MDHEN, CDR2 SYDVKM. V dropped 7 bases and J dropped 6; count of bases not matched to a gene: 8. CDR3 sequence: CASNLLLASGELFF. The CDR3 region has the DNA TGTGCCAGCAACCTTCTACTAGCGTCCGGGGAGCTGTTTTTT.

CDR3 amino acids: CASSGGTGENGYTF. CDR3 sequence (DNA): TGCGCCAGCAGCGGGGGGACAGGGGAAAATGGCTACACCTTC. This chain uses TRBV5-1 with TRBJ1-2; the match to TRBD1 covers 10 bases. V was pared by 4 bases and J by 6 bases, with 6 bases of the junction left unmatched. This CDR3 has 14 residues. Germline V gives CDR1 SGHRS, CDR2 YFSETQ. Full variable domain (missing parts from reference TRBV5-1 and TRBJ1-2): KAGVTQTPRYLIKTRGQQVTLSCSPISGHRSVSWYQQTPGQGLQFLFEYFSETQRNKGNFPGRFSGRQFSNSRSEMNVSTLELGDSALYLCASSGGTGENGYTFGSGTRLTVV.